Shown below are 25 T cell receptor beta chains from a single sample sequenced in a study of T cell therapy after organ transplantation. Time point indicated: 20-29 weeks after completion of therapy. Antigen specificity for these receptors is unknown. Sequencing used immunoSEQ multiplex PCR; TCRdb keeps in-frame clones, though not all of them. The sample holds 1,500 to 2,000 clones, nearly 90% seen once. Sequencing used CD8+ T cells from blood, obtained after autologous CMV-specific T cell therapy. Source of these receptors: a human patient who had received a solid organ transplant and had CMV disease. A subset of T cells may come from the graft donor.

This clone was found once. The chain uses TRBV6-1 and TRBJ1-2; TRBD1 aligns across 9 bases. CDR3 size: 11 residues. Germline V gene sequence: CDR1 MNHNS, CDR2 SASEGT. V lost 6 bases to trimming and J lost 8 bases; unmatched junction nucleotides: 1. Written as DNA, the CDR3 is TGTGCCAGCAGCGGGACAGGGGGCTACACCTTC. Translating gives CASSGTGGYTF.

V and J are TRBV6-8 and TRBJ2-2; D gene unclear. Per the germline V gene, CDR1 is MNHGY and CDR2 is SAAAGT. With 2 bases removed from V and 3 bases from J, the gap between germline ends came to 4 bases. The CDR3 covers 13 residues. CDR3 nucleotides: TGTGCCAGCAGTTACAAAGACACCGGGGAGCTGTTTTTT. Translated: CASSYKDTGELFF.

V and J are TRBV7-9 and TRBJ2-2, with no clear D. The CDR3 runs 10 residues. Germline lookup yields CDR1 SEHNR and CDR2 FQNEAQ (reference sequence). V was cut by 4 bases and J by 6 bases, with 0 bases left in between. The CDR3, as DNA: TGTGCCAGCAGCTCCGGGGAGCTGTTTTTT. Translated, it gives CASSSGELFF.

The chain recombines TRBV30 with TRBJ1-1; D gene uncertain. The germline V and J ends were trimmed by 4 bases and 2 bases, with 11 bases remaining between them. The CDR3 sequence is 13 residues long. Germline V gene sequence: CDR1 GTSNPN, CDR2 SVGIG (reference sequence). The CDR3 DNA reads TGTGCCTGGAATCTTCACGGAAACACTGAAGCTTTCTTT. Translated: CAWNLHGNTEAFF.

The chain combines TRBV15 with TRBJ2-5; D remains ambiguous. This CDR3 has 14 amino acids. The V end lost 1 base, the J end lost 5 bases, and 11 bases lay between the germline ends. CDR1 is LNHNV and CDR2 is YYDKDF in the germline V gene (reference sequence). The CDR3 sequence: CATSRAPPSETQYF. The CDR3 DNA sequence: TGTGCCACCAGCAGAGCCCCCCCCTCGGAGACCCAGTACTTC. The whole variable domain, filled in from reference TRBV15 and TRBJ2-5, reads DAMVIQNPRYQVTQFGKPVTLSCSQTLNHNVMYWYQQKSSQAPKLLFHYYDKDFNNEADTPDNFQSRRPNTSFCFLDIRSPGLGDTAMYLCATSRAPPSETQYFGPGTRLLVL.

The genes are TRBV9 and TRBJ2-7, with 10 bases fitting TRBD2. Germline V CDR1 and CDR2: SGDLS, YYNGEE. The ends lost 3 bases at V and 5 bases at J; junction bases unmatched: 8. The CDR3 length is 15 residues. The CDR3 region is CASSGASGSRNEQYF. The CDR3 DNA follows: TGTGCCAGCAGCGGGGCTAGCGGGAGTCGGAACGAGCAGTACTTC.

This chain joins TRBV13 and TRBJ2-7; D gene ambiguous. Looked up from germline, CDR1 is PRHDT and CDR2 is FYEKMQ (reference sequence). Trimming removed 3 bases at V and 3 bases at J, with 12 bases between. CDR3 length: 14 residues. The DNA for the CDR3 is TGTGCCAGCAGCTTGGGAACGTCCTTCTACGAGCAGTACTTC. Translation gives CASSLGTSFYEQYF.

The rearrangement uses TRBV4-3 and TRBJ1-1; D is possibly TRBD1 (6 bases). The V and J ends lost 0 bases and 7 bases respectively, with 12 bases between them. Germline CDR1 LGHNA, CDR2 YSLEER. The CDR3 runs 14 residues. CDR3 sequence: CASSQDGWTVEAFF. CDR3 nucleotides: TGCGCCAGCAGCCAAGATGGATGGACAGTTGAAGCTTTCTTT.

This clone appeared once. This rearrangement joins TRBV5-1 to TRBJ1-1, with 10 bases identical to TRBD1. The CDR3 sequence is 17 residues long. Germline V CDR1 and CDR2: SGHRS, YFSETQ. The V segment lost 4 bases and the J segment 1 base; nucleotides outside the gene matches: 10. Written as DNA, the CDR3 is TGCGCCAGCAGCCCGAACGACAGGGGGCTCAAGAACACTGAAGCTTTCTTT. This codes for CASSPNDRGLKNTEAFF. Full variable domain (rest looked up from reference TRBV5-1 and TRBJ1-1): KAGVTQTPRYLIKTRGQQVTLSCSPISGHRSVSWYQQTPGQGLQFLFEYFSETQRNKGNFPGRFSGRQFSNSRSEMNVSTLELGDSALYLCASSPNDRGLKNTEAFFGQGTRLTVV.

The chain joins TRBV2 to TRBJ1-1; possible D gene TRBD1, 5 bases. The CDR3 extends over 15 amino acids. The ends were cut back, 2 bases at V and 4 bases at J, with 14 bases in the middle. The germline CDR1 and CDR2 sequences are SNHLY and FYNNEI. CDR3 sequence reads: CASSELGDLGTEAFF. In DNA, the CDR3 is TGTGCCAGCAGTGAATTGGGGGATTTGGGCACTGAAGCTTTCTTT. The full variable domain, rest sourced from reference TRBV2 and TRBJ1-1, is EPEVTQTPSHQVTQMGQEVILRCVPISNHLYFYWYRQILGQKVEFLVSFYNNEISEKSEIFDDQFSVERPDGSNFTLKIRSTKLEDSAMYFCASSELGDLGTEAFFGQGTRLTVV.

This chain joins TRBV5-5 and TRBJ2-7, with D perhaps matching TRBD1 (6 bases). V lost 1 base, J lost 7 bases, and 18 bases lay in between. The CDR3 has 15 residues. Germline V CDR1 and CDR2: SGHKS, YYEKEE (reference sequence). The CDR3 reads CASSLRGHQTKEQYF. The CDR3 DNA reads TGTGCCAGCAGCTTGAGGGGACATCAGACGAAGGAGCAGTACTTC.

This chain connects TRBV4-2 to TRBJ1-3, with D unresolved. There are 15 residues in the CDR3. CDR1 and CDR2 (germline): LGHNA, YNFKEQ. The V end was cut by 5 bases, the J end by 0 bases, with 11 bases between. CDR3 protein: CASSSDLSSGNTIYF. In nucleotides, the CDR3 is TGTGCCAGCAGCTCCGACTTAAGCTCTGGAAACACCATATATTTT.

The CDR3 loop is CASTLGTGTEQYF. The CDR3 region has the DNA TGTGCCAGCACCCTCGGGACAGGGACAGAGCAGTACTTC. The chain carries TRBV5-6 and TRBJ2-7, with 9 bases fitting TRBD1. Germline trimming cut 6 bases from V and 7 bases from J; bases unmatched to any gene: 8. The CDR3 contains 13 residues. CDR1 SGHDT and CDR2 YYEEEE come from the germline V gene.

The genes are TRBV6-5 and TRBJ2-7; D may be TRBD1 or TRBD2 (5 bases each). The CDR3 is made up of 14 amino acids. V was clipped by 8 bases and J by 1 base, with 15 bases between them. Per germline, CDR1 MNHEY and CDR2 SVGAGI. CDR3 nucleotides: TGTGCCAGCCCCCCCCGGGGCTTTTCCTACGAGCAGTACTTC. Translating gives CASPPRGFSYEQYF.

This clone was counted a single time. The J gene is TRBJ2-5, the V gene TRBV7-9, with TRBD1 identical over 10 bases. This CDR3 comprises 16 residues. V trimming: 5 bases; J trimming: 1 base; junction bases outside the gene matches: 7. Germline V gene sequence: CDR1 SEHNR, CDR2 FQNEAQ (reference sequence). The CDR3, as DNA: TGTGCCAGCAGCCAGGGACAGGGGATGACCCAAGAGACCCAGTACTTC. Its translation: CASSQGQGMTQETQYF.

V and J are TRBV29-1 and TRBJ2-7; perhaps D is TRBD1 or TRBD2 (5 bases each). CDR3 size: 13 residues. The V end lost 4 bases, the J end lost 1 base, and 11 bases lay between the germline ends. Looked up from germline, CDR1 is SQVTM and CDR2 is ANQGSEA. The CDR3, as DNA: TGCAGCGTTGTTGGGACGGAATCCTACGAGCAGTACTTC. Translating it yields CSVVGTESYEQYF.

V gene TRBV10-2 combines with J gene TRBJ1-1; 8 positions match TRBD1. The V gene's germline CDR1 is WSHSY and CDR2 SAAADI. Germline trimming cut 2 bases from V and 6 bases from J; bases unmatched to any gene: 8. This CDR3 has 15 residues. CDR3 sequence reads: CASSEDFGTGPEAFF. The CDR3 DNA reads TGCGCCAGCAGTGAGGACTTCGGGACAGGACCTGAAGCTTTCTTT.

V gene TRBV4-1 combines with J gene TRBJ1-1; possibly TRBD1 for D (5 bases). Trimming cost V 1 base and J 4 bases, with 13 bases left between them. The V gene's germline CDR1 is MGHRA and CDR2 YSYEKL. This CDR3 is built from 15 residues. This CDR3 reads CASSQASGEFTEAFF. The CDR3 coding sequence is TGCGCCAGCAGCCAAGCCTCGGGGGAATTCACTGAAGCTTTCTTT.

This chain joins TRBV2 and TRBJ2-7; D is perhaps TRBD2 (5 bases). V was clipped by 4 bases and J by 3 bases, with 16 bases between them. Germline loops: CDR1 SNHLY, CDR2 FYNNEI. The CDR3 is 15 amino acids. CDR3 coding DNA: TGTGCCAGCAGTGGTGGCGGCCCTCGGGGCTACGAGCAGTACTTC. Amino acid sequence: CASSGGGPRGYEQYF. Filled out from reference TRBV2 and TRBJ2-7, the complete variable domain reads EPEVTQTPSHQVTQMGQEVILRCVPISNHLYFYWYRQILGQKVEFLVSFYNNEISEKSEIFDDQFSVERPDGSNFTLKIRSTKLEDSAMYFCASSGGGPRGYEQYFGPGTRLTVT.

In its sample, this clone was seen a few times. The chain joins TRBV7-9 to TRBJ1-6, with D possibly being TRBD1 (5 bases). The CDR3 contains 15 residues. Germline CDR1 SEHNR, CDR2 FQNEAQ (reference sequence). V dropped 3 bases and J dropped 6 bases, with 12 bases sitting between them. This chain's CDR3 is CASSFLAGTNSPLHF. The CDR3 nucleotides read TGTGCCAGCAGCTTTCTGGCAGGGACTAATTCACCCCTCCACTTT.

The gene calls are TRBV12-5 and TRBJ2-5; TRBD2 matches at 13 bases. The CDR3 consists of 16 residues. From germline, CDR1 is LGHNT and CDR2 FRNRAP. With 3 bases clipped from V and 2 bases from J, the junction kept 3 bases outside the gene matches. The CDR3 loop is CASGFSGLAGQETQYF. The DNA for the CDR3 is TGTGCTAGTGGTTTCTCGGGACTAGCGGGGCAAGAGACCCAGTACTTC.

J is TRBJ2-1 and V is TRBV27, with TRBD2 matching 14 bases. V was pared by 1 base and J by 4 bases, with 6 bases of the junction left unmatched. Germline CDR1 is MNHEY and CDR2 is SMNVEV (reference sequence). This CDR3 spans 18 amino acids. The CDR3 sequence: CASSLWGLAGANYNEQFF. In DNA, the CDR3 is TGTGCCAGCAGTTTATGGGGACTAGCGGGGGCCAATTACAATGAGCAGTTCTTC.

This chain uses TRBV6-1 with TRBJ1-3, with TRBD1 identical over 8 bases. CDR3 size: 13 residues. The junction had 4 bases not matched to a gene; V was cut back by 8 bases and J by 4 bases. The germline CDR1 and CDR2 sequences are MNHNS and SASEGT. The CDR3 is CASRTGRGNTIYF. DNA of the CDR3: TGTGCCAGCCGGACAGGGCGAGGAAACACCATATATTTT.

The chain employs TRBV9 and TRBJ1-2, with 11 bases aligning to TRBD1. CDR1 is SGDLS, CDR2 YYNGEE, per germline. CDR3 size: 12 residues. V trimming: 5 bases; J trimming: 6 bases; junction bases outside the gene matches: 0. The CDR3 DNA sequence: TGTGCCAGCAGGGGACAGGGGGATGGCTACACCTTC. Translating gives CASRGQGDGYTF.

The chain joins TRBV27 to TRBJ1-2, with TRBD1 as a possible D gene (5 bases). CDR1 and CDR2 from the germline V gene are MNHEY and SMNVEV (reference sequence). The ends were cut back, 0 bases at V and 2 bases at J, with 7 bases in the middle. The CDR3 extends over 14 amino acids. Here the CDR3 DNA reads TGTGCCAGCAGTTTATCGCGGGGGAACTATGGCTACACCTTC. Protein sequence: CASSLSRGNYGYTF.